In this sample, the clone carrying this TCR beta chain turned up many times. Its antigen is unidentified. The data were obtained in a study of human T cells and chemical hapten exposure. Findings and caveats of the study: TCRs whose frequency exceeded 1 in 1000 remained the same following DPC sensitization.

Unique molecular identifiers were attached to individual cDNA molecules during library preparation. MiXCR, applied by TCRdb to the RACE reads, yields one record per CDR3 protein. The table has about 47,000 distinct CDR3 sequences, 4.4% seen once; the top ten hold approximately 5.5%. This CDR3 is 12 amino acids long. The V and J ends lost 4 bases and 4 bases, in that order; junction bases with no gene match: 1. Germline loops: CDR1 SEHNR, CDR2 FQNEAQ (reference sequence). As for time point: healthy volunteer bleed at 2 weeks. The study extracted total RNA from unfractionated whole blood. Input material: whole blood. The chain couples TRBV7-9 to TRBJ2-7, with 7 bases lining up with TRBD1. The receptor's source is a human donor in good health. Some clones in this sample may be carry-over from other donors' samples. In nucleotides, the CDR3 is TGTGCCAGCAGCTGGGACAGATACGAGCAGTACTTC. Its protein is CASSWDRYEQYF.